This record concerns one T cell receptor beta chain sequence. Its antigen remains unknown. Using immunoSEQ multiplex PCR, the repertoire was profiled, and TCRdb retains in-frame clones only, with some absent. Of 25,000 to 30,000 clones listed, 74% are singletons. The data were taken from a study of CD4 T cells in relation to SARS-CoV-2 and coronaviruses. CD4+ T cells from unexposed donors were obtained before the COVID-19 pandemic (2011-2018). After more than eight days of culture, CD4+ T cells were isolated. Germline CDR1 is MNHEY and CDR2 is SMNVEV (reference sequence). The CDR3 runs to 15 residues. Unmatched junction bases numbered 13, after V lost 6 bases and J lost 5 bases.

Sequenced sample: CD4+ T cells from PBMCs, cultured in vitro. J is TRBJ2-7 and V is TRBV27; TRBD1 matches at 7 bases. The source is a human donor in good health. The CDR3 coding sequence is TGTGCCAGCAGCCTAGAGACAGGGTGGGGTCACGAGCAGTACTTC. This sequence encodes CASSLETGWGHEQYF.